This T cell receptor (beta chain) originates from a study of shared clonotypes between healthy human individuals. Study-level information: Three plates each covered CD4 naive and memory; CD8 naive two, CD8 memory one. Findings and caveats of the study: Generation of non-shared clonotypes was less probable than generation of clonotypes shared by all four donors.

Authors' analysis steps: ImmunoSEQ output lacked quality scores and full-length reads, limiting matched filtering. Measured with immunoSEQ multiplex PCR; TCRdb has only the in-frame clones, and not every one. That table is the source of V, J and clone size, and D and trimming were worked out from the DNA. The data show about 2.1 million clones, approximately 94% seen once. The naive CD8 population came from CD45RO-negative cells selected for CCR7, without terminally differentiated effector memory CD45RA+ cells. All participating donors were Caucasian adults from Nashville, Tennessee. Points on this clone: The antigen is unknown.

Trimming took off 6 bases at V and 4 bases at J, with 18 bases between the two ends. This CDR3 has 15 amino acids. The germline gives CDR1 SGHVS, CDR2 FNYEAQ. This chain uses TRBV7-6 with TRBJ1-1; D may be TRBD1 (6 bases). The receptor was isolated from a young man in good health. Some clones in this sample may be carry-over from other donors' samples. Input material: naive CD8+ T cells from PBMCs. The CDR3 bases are TGTGCCAGCAGGGGAATGACAGGAGTGGGCACTGAAGCTTTCTTT. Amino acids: CASRGMTGVGTEAFF.